This T cell receptor beta chain is from a study of blood T cell repertoires in COVID-19. As for the study in general: Acute-phase and convalescent COVID-19 samples originated in the United States, Italy and Spain.

This CDR3 has 14 residues. V was pared by 2 bases and J by 4 bases, with 4 bases of the junction left unmatched. Germline V lookup: CDR1 MNHNY, CDR2 SVGAGI (reference sequence). Per the original data handling: Reference gene primers were amplified, and this amplification served to estimate nucleated cell counts. Repertoires were generated with immunoSEQ multiplex PCR, while TCRdb's copy carries only in-frame clones and drops some. V and J calls and clone size come straight from that table; D and trimming were deduced from the DNA. Found here are under 300,000 clones, 90% of them singletons; the top ten hold roughly 3.7%.

This receptor was identified in a woman between 35 and 50 years old with acute or convalescent COVID-19. Material: peripheral blood. The rearrangement uses TRBV6-6 and TRBJ1-1, with 7 bases fitting TRBD1. The CDR3 region has the DNA TGTGCCAGCAGTTACCGACAGGGCATCACTGAAGCTTTCTTT. This gives the protein CASSYRQGITEAFF.